This T cell receptor beta chain was identified during a study of T cells after yellow fever vaccination. Study-wide findings and caveats: Peak timing came faster in the weaker secondary response, day 5 versus 15.

A single record per CDR3 protein comes from TCRdb applying MiXCR to the 5' RACE reads. The sample consists of approximately 93,000 distinct CDR3 sequences, less than 6% of them appearing once. The CDR3 spans 17 residues. The germline V gene has CDR1 MNHEY and CDR2 SVGEGT. Trimming pared 7 bases from V and 4 bases from J, leaving 24 bases between. A word on this clonotype: The antigen remains undetermined.

The receptor was isolated from a man younger than 35 who received the YFV17D yellow fever vaccine. This rearrangement joins TRBV6-2 or TRBV6-3 to TRBJ2-3; possible D gene TRBD1, 6 bases. This specimen consisted of CD8+ T cells sorted from PBMCs, obtained 10 days after the yellow fever booster vaccination. In nucleotides, the CDR3 is TGTGCCAGCACGGAGCTAGCAGGGACAACCAACCCAGATACGCAGTATTTT. Amino acid sequence: CASTELAGTTNPDTQYF.